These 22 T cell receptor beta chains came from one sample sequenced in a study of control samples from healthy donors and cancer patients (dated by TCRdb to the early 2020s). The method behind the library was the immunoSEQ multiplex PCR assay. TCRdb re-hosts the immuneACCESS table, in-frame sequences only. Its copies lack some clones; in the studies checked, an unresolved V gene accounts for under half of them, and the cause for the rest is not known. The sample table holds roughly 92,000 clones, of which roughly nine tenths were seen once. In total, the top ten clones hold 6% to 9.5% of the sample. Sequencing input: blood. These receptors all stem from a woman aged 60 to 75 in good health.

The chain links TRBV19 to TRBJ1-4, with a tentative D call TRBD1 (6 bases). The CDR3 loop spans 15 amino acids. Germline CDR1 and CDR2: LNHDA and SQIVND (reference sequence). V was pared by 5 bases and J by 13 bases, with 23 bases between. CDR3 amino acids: CASSHRDTPFLGLFF. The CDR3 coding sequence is TGTGCCAGTAGTCACCGGGACACCCCCTTTTTAGGACTGTTTTTT.

The CDR3 nucleotides are TGTGCCAGCAGTTACATTGGGACAGGGACAAACGAGCAGTACTTC. This codes for CASSYIGTGTNEQYF. V and J are TRBV6-2 or TRBV6-3 and TRBJ2-7; 9 positions match TRBD1. Germline values: CDR1 MNHEY, CDR2 SVGEGT. The CDR3 extends over 15 amino acids. J gave up 5 bases and V 2 bases, and 7 bases lay outside the gene matches.

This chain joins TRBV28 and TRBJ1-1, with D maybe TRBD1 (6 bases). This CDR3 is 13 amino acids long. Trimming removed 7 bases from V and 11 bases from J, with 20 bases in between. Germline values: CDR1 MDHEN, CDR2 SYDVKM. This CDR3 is CASTLQGTRDAFF. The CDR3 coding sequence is TGTGCCAGCACTCTACAGGGAACGAGGGATGCTTTCTTT.

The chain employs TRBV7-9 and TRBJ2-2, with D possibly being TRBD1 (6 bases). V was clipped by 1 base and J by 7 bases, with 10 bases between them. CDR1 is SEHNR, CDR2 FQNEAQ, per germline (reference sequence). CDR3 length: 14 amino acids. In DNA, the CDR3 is TGTGCCAGCAGCTTAGACAGGGTTGGCGGGGAGCTGTTTTTT. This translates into CASSLDRVGGELFF.

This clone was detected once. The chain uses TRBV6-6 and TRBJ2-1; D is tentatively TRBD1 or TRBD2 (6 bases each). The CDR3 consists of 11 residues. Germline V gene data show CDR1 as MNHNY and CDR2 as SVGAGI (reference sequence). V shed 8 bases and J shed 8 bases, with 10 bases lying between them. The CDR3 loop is CASRRGDEQFF. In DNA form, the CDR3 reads TGTGCCAGCCGAAGGGGGGATGAGCAGTTCTTC.

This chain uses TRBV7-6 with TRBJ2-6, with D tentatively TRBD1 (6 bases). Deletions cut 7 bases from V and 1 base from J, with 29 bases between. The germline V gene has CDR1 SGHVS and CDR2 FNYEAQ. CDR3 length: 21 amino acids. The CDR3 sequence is CASTLQAVSQGILSGANVLTF. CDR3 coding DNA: TGTGCCAGCACCTTGCAGGCCGTTTCACAGGGAATCTTGTCTGGGGCCAACGTCCTGACTTTC.

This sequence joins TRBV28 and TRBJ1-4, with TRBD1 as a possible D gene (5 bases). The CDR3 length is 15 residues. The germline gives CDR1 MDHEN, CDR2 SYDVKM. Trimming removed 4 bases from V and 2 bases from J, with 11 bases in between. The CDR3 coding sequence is TGTGCCAGCAGTTCATACAGGTTGACTAATGAAAAACTGTTTTTT. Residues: CASSSYRLTNEKLFF.

CDR3 in amino acids: CAWSLGANTEAFF. In DNA, the CDR3 is TGTGCCTGGAGTCTGGGGGCGAACACTGAAGCTTTCTTT. This sequence joins TRBV30 and TRBJ1-1, with D possibly being TRBD1 (6 bases). The V end was cut by 2 bases, the J end by 1 base, with 8 bases between. The CDR3 runs to 13 residues. Germline CDR1 GTSNPN, CDR2 SVGIG (reference sequence).

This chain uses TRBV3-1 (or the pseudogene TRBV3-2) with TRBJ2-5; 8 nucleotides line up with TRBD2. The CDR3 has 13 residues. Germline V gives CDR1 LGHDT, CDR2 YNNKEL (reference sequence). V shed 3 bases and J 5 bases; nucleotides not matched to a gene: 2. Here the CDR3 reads CASSHGLAETQYF. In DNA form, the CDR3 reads TGTGCCAGCAGCCACGGACTAGCTGAGACCCAGTACTTC.

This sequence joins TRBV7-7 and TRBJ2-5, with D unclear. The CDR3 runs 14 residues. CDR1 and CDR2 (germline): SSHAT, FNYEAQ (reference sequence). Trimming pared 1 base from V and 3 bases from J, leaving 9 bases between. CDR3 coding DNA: TGTGCCAGCAGCTTAGTAGGCGGCGAAGAGACCCAGTACTTC. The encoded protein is CASSLVGGEETQYF.

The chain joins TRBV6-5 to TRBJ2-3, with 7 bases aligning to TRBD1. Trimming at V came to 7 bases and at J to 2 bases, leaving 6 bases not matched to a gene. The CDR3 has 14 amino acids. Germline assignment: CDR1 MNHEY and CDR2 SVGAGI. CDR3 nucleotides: TGTGCCAGCACCCGGGACAGAACCACAGATACGCAGTATTTT. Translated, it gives CASTRDRTTDTQYF.

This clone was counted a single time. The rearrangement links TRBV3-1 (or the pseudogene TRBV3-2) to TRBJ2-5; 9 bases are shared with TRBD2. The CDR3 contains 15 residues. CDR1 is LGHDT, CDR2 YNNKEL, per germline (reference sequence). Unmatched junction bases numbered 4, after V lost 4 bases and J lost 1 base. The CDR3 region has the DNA TGTGCCAGCAGCCCCCTAGCGGGGATCCAAGAGACCCAGTACTTC. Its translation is CASSPLAGIQETQYF.

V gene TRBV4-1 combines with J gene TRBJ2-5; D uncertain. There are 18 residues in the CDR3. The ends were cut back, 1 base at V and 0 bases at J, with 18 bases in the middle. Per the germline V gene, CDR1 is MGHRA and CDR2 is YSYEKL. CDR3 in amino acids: CASSQVLSGHTYQETQYF. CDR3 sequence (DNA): TGCGCCAGCAGCCAAGTTTTATCAGGTCATACGTACCAAGAGACCCAGTACTTC.

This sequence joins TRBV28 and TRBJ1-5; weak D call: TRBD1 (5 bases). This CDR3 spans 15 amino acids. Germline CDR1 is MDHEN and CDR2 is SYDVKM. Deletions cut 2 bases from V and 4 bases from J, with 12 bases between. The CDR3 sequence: CASSLSQGGNQPQHF. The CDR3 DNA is TGTGCCAGCAGTTTAAGTCAGGGTGGGAATCAGCCCCAGCATTTT.

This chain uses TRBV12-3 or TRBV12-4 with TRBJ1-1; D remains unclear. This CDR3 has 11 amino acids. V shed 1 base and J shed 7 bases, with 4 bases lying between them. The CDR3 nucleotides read TGTGCCAGCAGTTTAGGTTTTGAAGCTTTCTTT. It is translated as CASSLGFEAFF.

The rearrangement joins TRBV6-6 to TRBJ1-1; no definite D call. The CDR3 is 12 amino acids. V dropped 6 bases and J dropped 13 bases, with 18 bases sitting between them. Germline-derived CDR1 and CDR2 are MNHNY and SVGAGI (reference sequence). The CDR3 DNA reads TGTGCCAGCAGCAACGGACCTCCTCGGGGTTTCTTT. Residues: CASSNGPPRGFF.

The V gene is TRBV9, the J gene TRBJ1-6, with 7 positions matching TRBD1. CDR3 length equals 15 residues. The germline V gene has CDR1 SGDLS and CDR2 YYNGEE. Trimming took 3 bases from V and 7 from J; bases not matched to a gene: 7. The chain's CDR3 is CASSGTDRANSPLHF. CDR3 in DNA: TGTGCCAGCAGCGGAACCGACAGGGCCAATTCACCCCTCCACTTT.

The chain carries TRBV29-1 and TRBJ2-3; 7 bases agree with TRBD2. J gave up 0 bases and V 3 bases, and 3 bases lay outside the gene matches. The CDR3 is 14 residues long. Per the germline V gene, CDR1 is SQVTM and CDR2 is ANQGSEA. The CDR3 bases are TGCAGCGTTGAGCGGGGGATAAGCACAGATACGCAGTATTTT. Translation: CSVERGISTDTQYF.

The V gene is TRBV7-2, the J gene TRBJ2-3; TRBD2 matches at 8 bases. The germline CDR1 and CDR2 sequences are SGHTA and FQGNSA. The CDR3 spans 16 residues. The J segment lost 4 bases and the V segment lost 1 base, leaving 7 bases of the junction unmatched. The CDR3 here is CASSLGAGVMADTQYF. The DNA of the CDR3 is TGTGCCAGCAGCTTAGGAGCGGGAGTCATGGCAGATACGCAGTATTTT. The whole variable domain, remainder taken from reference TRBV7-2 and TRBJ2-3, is GAGVSQSPSNKVTEKGKDVELRCDPISGHTALYWYRQSLGQGLEFLIYFQGNSAPDKSGLPSDRFSAERTGGSVSTLTIQRTQQEDSAVYLCASSLGAGVMADTQYFGPGTRLTVL.

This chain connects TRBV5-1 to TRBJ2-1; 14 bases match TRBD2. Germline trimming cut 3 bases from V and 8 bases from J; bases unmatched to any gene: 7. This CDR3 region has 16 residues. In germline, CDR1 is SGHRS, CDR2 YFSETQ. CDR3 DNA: TGCGCCAGCAGCTCCCCGGGACTAGCGGGAGCCCATGAGCAGTTCTTC. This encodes CASSSPGLAGAHEQFF.

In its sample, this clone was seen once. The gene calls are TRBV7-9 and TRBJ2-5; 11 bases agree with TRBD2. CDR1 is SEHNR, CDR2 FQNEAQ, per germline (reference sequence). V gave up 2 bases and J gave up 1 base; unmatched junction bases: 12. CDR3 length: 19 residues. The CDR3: CASSLIPLTSGEFQETQYF. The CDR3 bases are TGTGCCAGCAGCTTAATCCCTCTGACTAGCGGGGAATTCCAAGAGACCCAGTACTTC.

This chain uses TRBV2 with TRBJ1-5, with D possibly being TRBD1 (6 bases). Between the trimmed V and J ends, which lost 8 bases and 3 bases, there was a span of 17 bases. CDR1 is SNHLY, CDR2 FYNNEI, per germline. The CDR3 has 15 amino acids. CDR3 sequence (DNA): TGTGCCAGCGCAGGACGCGGGGGGCCCAATCAGCCCCAGCATTTT. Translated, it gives CASAGRGGPNQPQHF.